This TCR beta chain stems from a study of T and B cells in COVID-19 patients. From germline, CDR1 is SGHDN and CDR2 FVKESK. The CDR3 extends over 16 amino acids. With 3 bases removed from V and 5 bases from J, the gap between germline ends came to 20 bases. Multiplex PCR with BIOMED2 TRB-A/B primer pools amplified TRB rearrangements. TCRdb called the multiplex PCR reads again in MiXCR, with one record for every CDR3 protein. The sample shows 11,000 to 15,000 distinct CDR3 sequences, about 28% of them seen only once. Each TRB amplification used roughly 220-550 ng of genomic DNA from blood. This rearrangement joins TRBV14 to TRBJ2-7, with D perhaps assigned TRBD1 or TRBD2 (5 bases each). The sequenced sample was blood. The receptor's source is a human donor who had recovered from COVID-19. CDR3 loop: CASSQGWAGTRNEQYF. CDR3 bases: TGTGCCAGCAGCCAGGGGTGGGCAGGGACCCGCAACGAGCAGTACTTC.